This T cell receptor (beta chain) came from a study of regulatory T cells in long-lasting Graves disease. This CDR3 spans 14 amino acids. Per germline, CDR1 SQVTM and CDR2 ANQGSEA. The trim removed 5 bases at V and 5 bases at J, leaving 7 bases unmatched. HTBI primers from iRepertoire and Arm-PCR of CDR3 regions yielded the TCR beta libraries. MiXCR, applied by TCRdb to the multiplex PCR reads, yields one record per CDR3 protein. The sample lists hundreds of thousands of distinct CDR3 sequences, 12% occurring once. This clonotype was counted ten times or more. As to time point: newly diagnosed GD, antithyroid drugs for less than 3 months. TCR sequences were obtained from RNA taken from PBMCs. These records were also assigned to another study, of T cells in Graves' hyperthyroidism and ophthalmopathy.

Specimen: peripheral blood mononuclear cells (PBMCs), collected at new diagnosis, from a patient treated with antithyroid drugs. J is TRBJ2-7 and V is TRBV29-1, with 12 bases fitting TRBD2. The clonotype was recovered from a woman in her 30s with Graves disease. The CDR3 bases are TGCAGCGTTACCCTAGCGGGAGGGCCCCACGAGCAGTACTTC. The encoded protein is CSVTLAGGPHEQYF.